Listed below are T cell receptor beta chains from one sample, sequenced in a study of CD8+ T cells in alopecia areata. Clones were sequenced by immunoSEQ multiplex PCR, and TCRdb holds only the in-frame ones, with some missing. Here the sample spans approximately 210,000 clones, around 60% being singletons. Sequencing used CD4+ T cells sorted from blood, obtained around week 49, from a patient treated with tofacitinib. The origin of the receptors is a human donor with alopecia areata. Each CDR3 is given with its conserved first and last residue. The D gene is left open where the match is weak. Some rows mark clone size as missing; the rest say once, few, many or name a class of expanded clone.

v_call,d_call,j_call,clone_size,cdr3_nt,cdr3_aa
TRBV14,-,TRBJ2-5,once,TGTGCCAGCAGCCAAGCAGGGACCAACCGCGGGGCCCAGTACTTC,CASSQAGTNRGAQYF
TRBV30,-,TRBJ1-6,-,TGTGCCTGGAATAGGGGGGTTGGTTCACCCCTCCACTTT,CAWNRGVGSPLHF
TRBV29-1,-,TRBJ2-6,-,TGCAGCGTTGAGTCTGGGGCCAACGTCCTGACTTTC,CSVESGANVLTF
TRBV7-7,-,TRBJ2-7,-,TGTGCCTTACTACGACAGCAACACCCGTCCTACGAGCAGTACTTC,CALLRQQHPSYEQYF
TRBV11-2,-,TRBJ1-1,few,TGTGCCAGCAGCCATGGACAAGCGAACACTGAAGCTTTCTTT,CASSHGQANTEAFF
TRBV4-3,TRBD2,TRBJ2-3,-,TGCGCCAGCAGCCAAGCTACGGCTAGCGGGGGAGATACGCAGTATTTT,CASSQATASGGDTQYF
TRBV25-1,-,TRBJ2-3,once,TGTGCCAGCAGTGAATCCGATACGCAGTATTTT,CASSESDTQYF
TRBV7-2,-,TRBJ2-7,once,TGTGCCAGCAGCTTAGCCTTGGGGGAGCAGTACTTC,CASSLALGEQYF
TRBV9,-,TRBJ2-1,few,TGTGCCAGCAGCTCAGCGGGGACAAGCTACAATGAGCAGTTCTTC,CASSSAGTSYNEQFF
TRBV7-8,TRBD2,TRBJ2-1,-,TGTGCCAGCAGCCCCGGACTAGCGGGGGGTAATGAGCAGTTCTTC,CASSPGLAGGNEQFF
TRBV19,-,TRBJ1-1,few,TGTGCCAGTAGTGGGACCGGCTTAGGGGCTTTCTTT,CASSGTGLGAFF
TRBV7-6,TRBD2,TRBJ2-1,few,TGTGCCAGCAGCTTAGCGGGATTAGCGGGGGACAATGAGCAGTTCTTC,CASSLAGLAGDNEQFF
TRBV30,-,TRBJ1-2,-,TGTGCCTGGAGTGCCCTCGACTATGGCTACACCTTC,CAWSALDYGYTF
TRBV27,-,TRBJ1-2,-,TGTGCCAGCCGGGCCAGGGACTATGGCTACACCTTC,CASRARDYGYTF
TRBV15,TRBD1,TRBJ1-5,-,TGTGCCACCAGCACTCCAGACAGGGTAAATCAGCCCCAGCATTTT,CATSTPDRVNQPQHF
TRBV30,-,TRBJ1-1,-,TGTGCCTGGACGATGGGCATTTTGAACACTGAAGCTTTCTTT,CAWTMGILNTEAFF
TRBV29-1,TRBD1,TRBJ2-5,few,TGCTTGAACAGGGGTTCGGAGACCCAGTACTTC,CLNRGSETQYF
TRBV5-6,TRBD1,TRBJ1-2,few,TGTGCCAGCAGTTACTACAGGGGTGGCGGTTTTGGCTATGGCTACACCTTC,CASSYYRGGGFGYGYTF
TRBV2,-,TRBJ2-7,-,TGTGCCAGCAGTGATTTTGCAGACGAGCAGTACTTC,CASSDFADEQYF
TRBV29-1,-,TRBJ1-2,-,TGCAGCGTTGCTGACAGGCTCTATGGCTACACCTTC,CSVADRLYGYTF
TRBV7-2,-,TRBJ1-2,-,TGTGCCAGCAGACCAGGGACTAGCTATGGCTACACCTTC,CASRPGTSYGYTF
TRBV10-3,TRBD1,TRBJ1-1,-,TGTGCCACCACAGGGGGGACGAACACTGAAGCTTTCTTT,CATTGGTNTEAFF
TRBV5-1,TRBD1,TRBJ1-1,-,TGCGCCAGCAGCCCCGGGGGACAGGGGCCTGAAGCTTTCTTT,CASSPGGQGPEAFF
TRBV5-6,TRBD1,TRBJ2-3,once,TGTGCCAGCAGCTTACGACAGGGGGCTATCAACACAGATACGCAGTATTTT,CASSLRQGAINTDTQYF
TRBV13,-,TRBJ2-7,many,TGTGCCAGCAGCTTAAGTCCAGAGGCGAACTACGAGCAGTACTTC,CASSLSPEANYEQYF
TRBV10-2,TRBD2,TRBJ2-3,-,TGCGCCAGCAGTTTTAGCGGGGCCTACACAGATACGCAGTATTTT,CASSFSGAYTDTQYF
TRBV7-9,-,TRBJ2-7,-,TGTGCCAGCAGCTTAGATTCAGGGGCCGGCGAGCAGTACTTC,CASSLDSGAGEQYF
TRBV29-1,-,TRBJ1-2,-,TGCAGCGTTGAAAGGGGAATACCTAACTATGGCTACACCTTC,CSVERGIPNYGYTF
TRBV29-1,-,TRBJ2-1,-,TGCAGCGTTGAGAGCAGGCACATCTTCTACAATGAGCAGTTCTTC,CSVESRHIFYNEQFF